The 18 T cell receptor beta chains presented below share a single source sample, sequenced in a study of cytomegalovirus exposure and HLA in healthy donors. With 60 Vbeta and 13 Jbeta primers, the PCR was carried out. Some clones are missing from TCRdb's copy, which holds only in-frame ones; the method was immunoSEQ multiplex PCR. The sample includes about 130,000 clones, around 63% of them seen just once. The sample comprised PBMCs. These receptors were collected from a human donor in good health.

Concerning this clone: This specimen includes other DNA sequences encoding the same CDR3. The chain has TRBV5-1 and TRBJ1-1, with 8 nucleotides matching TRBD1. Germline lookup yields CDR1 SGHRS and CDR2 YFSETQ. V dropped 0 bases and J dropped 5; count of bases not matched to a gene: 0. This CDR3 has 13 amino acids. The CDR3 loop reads CASSLGTGTEAFF. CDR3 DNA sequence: TGCGCCAGCAGCTTGGGGACAGGGACTGAAGCTTTCTTT.

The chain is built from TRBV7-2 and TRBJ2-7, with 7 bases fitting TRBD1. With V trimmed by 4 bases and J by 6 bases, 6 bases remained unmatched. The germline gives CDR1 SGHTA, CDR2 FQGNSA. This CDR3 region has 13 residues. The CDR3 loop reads CASSSTGAGEQYF. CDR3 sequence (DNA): TGTGCCAGCAGCTCAACAGGGGCTGGCGAGCAGTACTTC.

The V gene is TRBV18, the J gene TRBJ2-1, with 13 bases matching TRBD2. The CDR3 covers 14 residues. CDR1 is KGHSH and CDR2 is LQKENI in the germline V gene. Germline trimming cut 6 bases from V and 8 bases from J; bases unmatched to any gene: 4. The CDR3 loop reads CASSGLAGFDEQFF. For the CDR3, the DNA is TGTGCCAGCTCGGGACTAGCGGGATTCGATGAGCAGTTCTTC.

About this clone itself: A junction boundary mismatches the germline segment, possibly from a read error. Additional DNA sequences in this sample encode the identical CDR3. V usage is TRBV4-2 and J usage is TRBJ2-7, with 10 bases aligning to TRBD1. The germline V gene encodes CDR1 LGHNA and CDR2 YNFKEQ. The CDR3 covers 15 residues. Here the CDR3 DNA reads TGTGCCAGCAGCCAAGATGGGACAGGGGTTTTCGAGCAGTACTTT. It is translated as CASSQDGTGVFEQYF.

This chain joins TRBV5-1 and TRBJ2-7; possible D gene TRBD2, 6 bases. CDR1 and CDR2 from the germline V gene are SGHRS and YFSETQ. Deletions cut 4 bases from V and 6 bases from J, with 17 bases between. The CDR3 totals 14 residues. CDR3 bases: TGCGCCAGCAGCCAGGGCGGGGCCGGCGGCGAGCAGTACTTC. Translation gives CASSQGGAGGEQYF.

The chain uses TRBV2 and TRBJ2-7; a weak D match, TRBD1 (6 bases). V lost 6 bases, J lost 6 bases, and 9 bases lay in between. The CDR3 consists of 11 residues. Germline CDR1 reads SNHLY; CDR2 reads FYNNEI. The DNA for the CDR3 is TGTGCCAGCAGGGGGGCGCCCGAGCAGTACTTC. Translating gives CASRGAPEQYF.

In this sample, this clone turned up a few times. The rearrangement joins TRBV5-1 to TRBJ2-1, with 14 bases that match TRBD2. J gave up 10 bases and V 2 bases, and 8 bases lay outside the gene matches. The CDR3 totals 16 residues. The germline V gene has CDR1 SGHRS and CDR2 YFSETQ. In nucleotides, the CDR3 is TGCGCCAGCAGCTTAAGCGGGACTAGCGGGAGCCAGGAGCAGTTCTTC. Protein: CASSLSGTSGSQEQFF.

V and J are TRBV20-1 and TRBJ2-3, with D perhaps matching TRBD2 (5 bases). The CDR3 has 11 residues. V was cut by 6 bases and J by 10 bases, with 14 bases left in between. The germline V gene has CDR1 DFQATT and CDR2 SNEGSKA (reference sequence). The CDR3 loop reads CSAVLGEAQYF. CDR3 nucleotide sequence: TGCAGTGCCGTACTAGGCGAGGCGCAGTATTTT.

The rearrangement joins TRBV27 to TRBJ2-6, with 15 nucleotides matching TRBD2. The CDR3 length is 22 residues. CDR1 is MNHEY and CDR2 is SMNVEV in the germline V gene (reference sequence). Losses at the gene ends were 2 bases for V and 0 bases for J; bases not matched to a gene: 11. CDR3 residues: CASSLLTPRTSGRASGANVLTF. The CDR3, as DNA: TGTGCCAGCAGTTTACTCACACCTAGGACTAGCGGGAGGGCCTCTGGGGCCAACGTCCTGACTTTC. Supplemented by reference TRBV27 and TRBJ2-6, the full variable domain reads EAQVTQNPRYLITVTGKKLTVTCSQNMNHEYMSWYRQDPGLGLRQIYYSMNVEVTDKGDVPEGYKVSRKEKRNFPLILESPSPNQTSLYFCASSLLTPRTSGRASGANVLTFGAGSRLTVL.

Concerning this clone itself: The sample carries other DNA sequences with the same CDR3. The CDR3 sequence: CASSVAAGGQETQYF. CDR3 nucleotide sequence: TGTGCCAGCAGCGTAGCAGCCGGGGGCCAAGAGACCCAGTACTTC. The chain links TRBV9 to TRBJ2-5, with D possibly matching TRBD2 (6 bases). Germline V gene data show CDR1 as SGDLS and CDR2 as YYNGEE. CDR3 size: 15 residues. V gave up 0 bases and J gave up 1 base, with 10 bases separating them. Together with reference TRBV9 and TRBJ2-5, the CDR3 gives the full variable domain: DSGVTQTPKHLITATGQRVTLRCSPRSGDLSVYWYQQSLDQGLQFLIQYYNGEERAKGNILERFSAQQFPDLHSELNLSSLELGDSALYFCASSVAAGGQETQYFGPGTRLLVL.

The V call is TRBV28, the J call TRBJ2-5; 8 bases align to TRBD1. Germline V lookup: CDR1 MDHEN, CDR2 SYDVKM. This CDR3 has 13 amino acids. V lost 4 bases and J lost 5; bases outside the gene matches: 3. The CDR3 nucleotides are TGTGCCAGCAGTTGGACAGGGTGGGAGACCCAGTACTTC. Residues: CASSWTGWETQYF.

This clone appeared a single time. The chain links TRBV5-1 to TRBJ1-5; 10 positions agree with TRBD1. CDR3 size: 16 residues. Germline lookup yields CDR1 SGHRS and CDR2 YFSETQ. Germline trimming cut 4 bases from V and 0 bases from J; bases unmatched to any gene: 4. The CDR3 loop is CASSSGTGDSNQPQHF. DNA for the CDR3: TGCGCCAGCAGCAGCGGGACAGGGGATAGCAATCAGCCCCAGCATTTT.

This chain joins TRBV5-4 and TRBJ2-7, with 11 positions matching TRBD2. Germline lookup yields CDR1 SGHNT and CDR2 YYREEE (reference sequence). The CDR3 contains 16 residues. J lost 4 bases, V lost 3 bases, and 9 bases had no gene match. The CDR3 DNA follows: TGTGCCAGCAGCTCCTCACTAGCGGGAGTTCGTTACGAGCAGTACTTC. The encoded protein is CASSSSLAGVRYEQYF.

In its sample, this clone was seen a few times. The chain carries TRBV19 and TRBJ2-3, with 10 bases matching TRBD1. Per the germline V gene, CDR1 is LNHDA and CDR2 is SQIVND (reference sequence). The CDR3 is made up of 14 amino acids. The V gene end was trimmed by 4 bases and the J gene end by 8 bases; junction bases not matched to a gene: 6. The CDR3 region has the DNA TGTGCCAGTAGTACGGGACAGGGGTGGCTTACGCAGTATTTT. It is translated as CASSTGQGWLTQYF.

CDR3 loop: CASSGQGGHTDTQYF. CDR3 coding DNA: TGTGCCAGCAGTGGACAGGGAGGGCACACAGATACGCAGTATTTT. The J gene is TRBJ2-3, the V gene TRBV13; TRBD1 is a possible D gene (8 bases). The CDR3 is made up of 15 amino acids. The germline CDR1 and CDR2 sequences are PRHDT and FYEKMQ (reference sequence). The germline V and J ends were trimmed by 6 bases and 2 bases, with 15 bases remaining between them.

CDR3 protein: CASSSNTRGSEQYF. DNA for the CDR3: TGTGCCAGCAGCTCTAATACAAGAGGGTCCGAGCAGTACTTC. The V call is TRBV5-4, the J call TRBJ2-5; perhaps TRBD2 as D (5 bases). The J call may be incorrect, as the DNA end agrees better with TRBJ2-7. Germline V gene data show CDR1 as SGHNT and CDR2 as YYREEE (reference sequence). The CDR3 runs 14 residues.

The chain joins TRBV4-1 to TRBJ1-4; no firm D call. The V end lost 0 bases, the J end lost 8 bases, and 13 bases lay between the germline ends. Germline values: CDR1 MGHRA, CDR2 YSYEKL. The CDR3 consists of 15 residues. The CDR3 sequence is CASSQDSRNEEKLFF. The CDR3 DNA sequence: TGCGCCAGCAGCCAAGATTCGAGGAATGAGGAAAAACTGTTTTTT.

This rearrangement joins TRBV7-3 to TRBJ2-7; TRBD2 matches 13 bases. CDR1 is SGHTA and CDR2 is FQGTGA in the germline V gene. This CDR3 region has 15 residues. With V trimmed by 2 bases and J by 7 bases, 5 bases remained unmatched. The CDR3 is CASSLDGTSGKEQYF. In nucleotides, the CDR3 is TGTGCCAGCAGCTTAGACGGGACTAGCGGGAAGGAGCAGTACTTC.